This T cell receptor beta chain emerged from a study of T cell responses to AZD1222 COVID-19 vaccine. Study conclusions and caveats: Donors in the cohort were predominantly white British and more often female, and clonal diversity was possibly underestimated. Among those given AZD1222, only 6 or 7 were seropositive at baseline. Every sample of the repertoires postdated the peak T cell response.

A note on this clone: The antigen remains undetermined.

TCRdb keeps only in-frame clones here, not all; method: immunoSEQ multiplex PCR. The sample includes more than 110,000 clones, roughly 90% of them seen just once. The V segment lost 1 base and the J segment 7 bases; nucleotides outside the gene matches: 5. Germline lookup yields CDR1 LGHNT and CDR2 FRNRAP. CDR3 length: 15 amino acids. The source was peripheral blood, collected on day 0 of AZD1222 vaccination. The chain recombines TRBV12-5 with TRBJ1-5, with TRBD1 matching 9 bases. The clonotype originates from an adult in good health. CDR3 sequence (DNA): TGTGCTAGTGGTTTGGGGGGACAGGGCTGGCAGCCCCAGCATTTT. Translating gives CASGLGGQGWQPQHF.